This T cell receptor (beta chain) was recovered during a study of PD-1 blockade in classical Hodgkin lymphoma. Study information: On a schedule of every 2 weeks, patients received nivolumab 3 mg/kg intravenously. Study-level points and caveats: Newly diagnosed patients were reported to start with lower TCR diversity than healthy donors.

TCRdb's copy holds only in-frame clones and misses some; the assay was immunoSEQ multiplex PCR. This table holds some 62,000 clones, around 89% found once. V was shortened by 7 bases and J by 2 bases, with 9 bases between the two germline ends. The CDR3 is 12 amino acids. In germline, CDR1 is SNHLY, CDR2 FYNNEI. Every patient experienced relapse after autologous stem cell transplantation, and brentuximab vedotin exposure varied. As regards this clone: The antigen is undetermined.

The sequence derives from a human donor with classical Hodgkin lymphoma. The chain couples TRBV2 to TRBJ2-7; D is unresolved. The sequencing used peripheral blood mononuclear cells (PBMCs), collected at baseline. CDR3 coding DNA: TGTGCCAGCACGGAGTCCGCCTACGAGCAGTACTTC. Translated, it gives CASTESAYEQYF.